This T cell receptor (beta chain) was documented in a study of molecular identifiers for immune sequencing clone quantification. Points from the study as a whole: Shared barcodes on identical TCR molecules could underestimate the sizes of highly expanded clones.

This CDR3 comprises 15 residues. Germline V gene sequence: CDR1 MNHEY, CDR2 SVGEGT. V was pared by 7 bases and J by 2 bases, with 9 bases of the junction left unmatched. Via MiXCR, TCRdb re-called the PCR reads, giving one row per CDR3 protein. The table shows 300,000 to 350,000 distinct CDR3 sequences, with about 22% occurring only once. Naive CD8 T cells were FACS-sorted by CD8+CD4-CCR7+CD45RA+ markers. This clonotype was picked up one time. The antigen is undetermined. The chain is built from TRBV6-2 or TRBV6-3 and TRBJ2-3; 7 bases map to TRBD1. The sequence derives from a human donor in good health. Some libraries in this study had Jurkat cell RNA spiked in. The source material was naive CD8+ T cells from blood, with Jurkat cell RNA spiked in. Documented subset: FACS-sorted CD8+CD4-CCR7+CD45RA+ naive T cells. The DNA of the CDR3 is TGTGCCAGCACCGCCTGGGGACAGAACACAGATACGCAGTATTTT. Its protein is CASTAWGQNTDTQYF.